This T cell receptor (beta chain) was found in a study of T cells after yellow fever vaccination. General study results and limits: Weaker overall, the secondary response nonetheless peaked faster (day 5 versus 15). Abundant contaminating clonotypes from the bulk population could appear in FACS-sorted repertoires.

This clonotype was counted only a few times. As yet, its antigen is unknown. Each CDR3 protein gets one entry after TCRdb re-called the 5' RACE reads with MiXCR. The sample has hundreds of thousands of distinct CDR3 sequences, around 20% seen once. Germline assignment: CDR1 MGHRA and CDR2 YSYEKL. This CDR3 contains 18 residues. V lost 2 bases, J lost 4 bases, and 16 bases stayed unmatched. The sequencing here drew on PBMCs, taken before the yellow fever booster vaccination. The receptor comes from a man aged 18 to 29 who received the YFV17D yellow fever vaccine. The chain joins TRBV4-1 to TRBJ1-2; the match to TRBD1 covers 7 bases. CDR3 nucleotides: TGCGCCAGCAGCCAAACCGGCGTCAGGGGGACCCTCGGCTATGGCTACACCTTC. Encoded protein: CASSQTGVRGTLGYGYTF.